Listed here are 27 T cell receptor beta chains from one sample, sequenced in a study of naive and memory T cell subsets. Study-wide results and caveats: A few larger clonotypes appeared in naive repertoires, especially CD8, possibly memory cells re-expressing CD45RA.

Both TRBC1 and TRBC2 were covered by a beta constant-region primer of two equimolar oligonucleotides. The ligated cDNA underwent four PCR rounds using SP2 and nested alpha and beta constant-region primers. In TCRdb, the UMI-ligation and nested PCR reads were re-called with MiXCR into one record per CDR3 protein. This table has 120,000 to 150,000 distinct CDR3 sequences, 15% to 25% appearing once. These receptors' targets are unknown. The sample taken for sequencing was naive CD8+ T cells from blood. Receptors originate from a human donor in good health.

The chain combines TRBV29-1 with TRBJ2-2, with D possibly called TRBD1 or TRBD2 (5 bases each). V lost 6 bases to trimming and J lost 3 bases, with 5 bases between them. The CDR3 has 11 amino acids. Germline V gene lookup returns CDR1 SQVTM and CDR2 ANQGSEA. CDR3: CSVGDTGELFF. The CDR3 bases are TGCAGCGTGGGGGACACCGGGGAGCTGTTTTTT.

At least ten counts were recorded for this clonotype. The genes are TRBV20-1 and TRBJ2-7; D unresolved. Germline V gives CDR1 DFQATT, CDR2 SNEGSKA (reference sequence). V was clipped by 5 bases and J by 4 bases, with 9 bases between them. This CDR3 has 11 residues. CDR3 sequence (DNA): TGCAGTGCTCTTACCGGGTACGAGCAGTACTTC. Amino acid sequence: CSALTGYEQYF.

The count of this clonotype is one. The genes are TRBV20-1 and TRBJ1-5; 7 bases agree with TRBD1. Germline V CDR1 and CDR2: DFQATT, SNEGSKA (reference sequence). The CDR3 contains 19 residues. After removal of 1 base from V and 7 bases from J, the junction contained 22 bases not matched to a gene. CDR3: CSARGRPGGHLLYGQPQHF. In DNA, the CDR3 is TGCAGTGCTAGAGGTCGCCCAGGGGGACACCTTCTGTATGGGCAGCCCCAGCATTTT.

This clonotype has a handful of counts. The rearrangement links TRBV13 to TRBJ2-3; D might be TRBD2 (6 bases). CDR3 length: 16 residues. The V gene's germline CDR1 is PRHDT and CDR2 FYEKMQ (reference sequence). V dropped 0 bases and J dropped 2 bases, with 12 bases sitting between them. CDR3 sequence (DNA): TGTGCCAGCAGCTTAGGCGGCGGGGAGGCCACAGATACGCAGTATTTT. Its protein product is CASSLGGGEATDTQYF.

This clonotype was seen a handful of times. The chain uses TRBV3-1 and TRBJ2-7; the match to TRBD2 covers 7 bases. Germline assignment: CDR1 LGHDT and CDR2 YNNKEL (reference sequence). This CDR3 has 16 amino acids. Trimming cost V 1 base and J 5 bases; bases outside gene matches: 11. CDR3 residues: CASSQVSRLAGDEQYF. In DNA, the CDR3 is TGTGCCAGCAGCCAAGTCTCTAGACTAGCAGGCGACGAGCAGTACTTC.

The chain has TRBV6-5 and TRBJ1-4, with 10 bases fitting TRBD1. With 6 bases clipped from V and 3 bases from J, the junction kept 10 bases outside the gene matches. Germline lookup yields CDR1 MNHEY and CDR2 SVGAGI. The CDR3 has 17 amino acids. The CDR3 here is CASRPPSTGGPNEKLFF. The CDR3, as DNA: TGTGCCAGCAGGCCCCCTTCGACAGGGGGCCCTAATGAAAAACTGTTTTTT.

The V and J genes are TRBV7-2 and TRBJ2-7, with 7 nucleotides matching TRBD2. V shed 3 bases, J shed 6 bases, and the junction held 5 bases outside the gene matches. CDR3 size: 13 residues. CDR1 SGHTA and CDR2 FQGNSA come from the germline V gene. CDR3 bases: TGTGCCAGCAGCTTGGGCCCGGGGGGCGAGCAGTACTTC. Protein sequence: CASSLGPGGEQYF.

V and J are TRBV7-3 and TRBJ2-3, with 11 bases lining up with TRBD2. Germline CDR1 SGHTA, CDR2 FQGTGA. The CDR3 length is 19 residues. Trimming removed 5 bases from V and 2 bases from J; junction bases left unmatched: 15. In DNA form, the CDR3 reads TGTGCCAGCAGCCCATCCTCAACCACTAGCGGGAGTTTCACAGATACGCAGTATTTT. As protein: CASSPSSTTSGSFTDTQYF. The complete variable domain, with remaining parts taken from reference TRBV7-3 and TRBJ2-3, reads GAGVSQTPSNKVTEKGKYVELRCDPISGHTALYWYRQSLGQGPEFLIYFQGTGAADDSGLPNDRFFAVRPEGSVSTLKIQRTERGDSAVYLCASSPSSTTSGSFTDTQYFGPGTRLTVL.

This chain links TRBV6-2 or TRBV6-3 with TRBJ1-5; the D is unclear. Trimming stripped 8 bases from V and 3 bases from J, with 14 bases between. This CDR3 contains 14 residues. Germline lookup yields CDR1 MNHEY and CDR2 SVGEGT. The CDR3 protein is CASSVEQYNQPQHF. Here the CDR3 DNA reads TGTGCCAGCTCGGTTGAACAGTACAATCAGCCCCAGCATTTT.

The chain links TRBV28 to TRBJ2-3, with D perhaps matching TRBD1 (5 bases). The CDR3 consists of 15 residues. The V gene lost 5 bases and the J gene lost 3 bases, with 15 bases spanning the gap. Germline assignment: CDR1 MDHEN and CDR2 SYDVKM. The CDR3, as DNA: TGTGCCAGCAGTGCATACCAGGGTAGGACAGATACGCAGTATTTT. Translated, it gives CASSAYQGRTDTQYF.

This clonotype was counted only a few times. The rearrangement links TRBV28 to TRBJ2-1; D gene ambiguous. Germline CDR1 reads MDHEN; CDR2 reads SYDVKM. The V gene lost 0 bases and the J gene lost 12 bases, with 9 bases spanning the gap. This CDR3 is built from 12 residues. Written as DNA, the CDR3 is TGTGCCAGCAGTTTATGGGCTGGCCGGCAGTTCTTC. Protein product: CASSLWAGRQFF. The full variable domain, completed using reference TRBV28 and TRBJ2-1, is DVKVTQSSRYLVKRTGEKVFLECVQDMDHENMFWYRQDPGLGLRLIYFSYDVKMKEKGDIPEGYSVSREKKERFSLILESASTNQTSMYLCASSLWAGRQFFGPGTRLTVL.

The chain couples TRBV20-1 to TRBJ2-5; a weak D match, TRBD2 (6 bases). Germline-derived CDR1 and CDR2 are DFQATT and SNEGSKA (reference sequence). Trimming shortened V by 6 bases and J by 3 bases, and 26 bases separated the two germline ends. CDR3 length equals 17 residues. CDR3 nucleotide sequence: TGCAGTGCCCCTCGGAGGGAAGGCGTACTTGAAGAAGAGACCCAGTACTTC. Encoded protein: CSAPRREGVLEEETQYF.

The chain's CDR3 is CASSPGLGNTEAFF. CDR3 sequence (DNA): TGCGCCAGCAGCCCAGGACTGGGAAACACTGAAGCTTTCTTT. This chain joins TRBV4-1 and TRBJ1-1; D uncertain. The CDR3 extends over 14 amino acids. Per the germline V gene, CDR1 is MGHRA and CDR2 is YSYEKL. The V gene lost 4 bases and the J gene lost 2 bases, with 11 bases spanning the gap.

V is TRBV7-3 and J is TRBJ2-7, with D possibly matching TRBD2 (6 bases). Per germline, CDR1 SGHTA and CDR2 FQGTGA. Trimming took 3 bases from V and 0 from J, leaving 12 bases between them. The CDR3 has 15 amino acids. CDR3 residues: CASSLLAESSYEQYF. In nucleotides, the CDR3 is TGTGCCAGCAGCTTGTTAGCGGAGAGCTCCTACGAGCAGTACTTC.

The sample holds a few counts of this clonotype. The rearrangement links TRBV6-2 or TRBV6-3 to TRBJ2-1, with 9 bases fitting TRBD1. After removal of 6 bases from V and 3 bases from J, the junction contained 6 bases not matched to a gene. This CDR3 contains 15 residues. Germline V gene sequence: CDR1 MNHEY, CDR2 SVGEGT. This chain's CDR3 is CASSITGGLYNEQFF. The CDR3 DNA reads TGTGCCAGCAGCATAACAGGGGGCCTCTACAATGAGCAGTTCTTC.

This clonotype turned up a few times. V usage is TRBV12-3 or TRBV12-4 and J usage is TRBJ1-2; 7 bases fit TRBD1. The V and J ends lost 1 base and 4 bases, in that order; junction bases with no gene match: 6. The CDR3 is 15 residues long. This CDR3 is CASSLVVTGSYGYTF. The CDR3 nucleotides are TGTGCCAGCAGTTTAGTTGTGACAGGGTCCTATGGCTACACCTTC.

This chain links TRBV5-6 with TRBJ2-7, with a tentative D call TRBD1 (6 bases). Trimming pared 2 bases from V and 3 bases from J, leaving 9 bases between. The CDR3 has 13 residues. The V gene's germline CDR1 is SGHDT and CDR2 YYEEEE. This CDR3 is CASSFTQGYEQYF. CDR3 in DNA: TGTGCCAGCAGCTTTACACAGGGCTACGAGCAGTACTTC. Looking up the rest from reference TRBV5-6 and TRBJ2-7 gives the full variable domain: DAGVTQSPTHLIKTRGQQVTLRCSPKSGHDTVSWYQQALGQGPQFIFQYYEEEERQRGNFPDRFSGHQFPNYSSELNVNALLLGDSALYLCASSFTQGYEQYFGPGTRLTVT.

This clonotype was picked up a small number of times. The chain is built from TRBV13 and TRBJ2-1; 9 bases are a match to TRBD2. CDR1 and CDR2 (germline): PRHDT, FYEKMQ (reference sequence). This CDR3 spans 15 amino acids. Trimming cost V 0 bases and J 10 bases; bases outside gene matches: 7. CDR3 bases: TGTGCCAGCAGCTTAGGGGTAGCGGGAGTACCGGAGCAGTTCTTC. It yields the protein CASSLGVAGVPEQFF.

V is TRBV28 and J is TRBJ2-1; 12 nucleotides match TRBD2. The CDR3 has 20 amino acids. Per the germline V gene, CDR1 is MDHEN and CDR2 is SYDVKM. Germline trimming cut 3 bases from V and 0 bases from J; bases unmatched to any gene: 12. CDR3 nucleotide sequence: TGTGCCAGCAGTTTGACCCTGGGACTAGCGGGCCCGAGCTCCTACAATGAGCAGTTCTTC. Its translation: CASSLTLGLAGPSSYNEQFF.

The genes are TRBV28 and TRBJ1-5; no reliable D call. The V end was cut by 6 bases, the J end by 9 bases, with 12 bases between. This CDR3 spans 12 amino acids. Germline V gene data show CDR1 as MDHEN and CDR2 as SYDVKM. Here the CDR3 DNA reads TGTGCCAGCAGCTTTCCCCTGTGGCCCCAGCATTTT. It translates to CASSFPLWPQHF.

The rearrangement joins TRBV7-2 to TRBJ1-2, with 7 bases fitting TRBD1. CDR1 and CDR2 from the germline V gene are SGHTA and FQGNSA. Unmatched junction bases numbered 9, after V lost 6 bases and J lost 2 bases. The CDR3 loop spans 15 amino acids. The CDR3 region has the DNA TGTGCCAGCAGGCTGCTGATGACAGGGAACTATGGCTACACCTTC. Its protein is CASRLLMTGNYGYTF.

This clonotype has a handful of counts. V is TRBV6-5 and J is TRBJ2-7, with D perhaps being TRBD1 or TRBD2 (5 bases each). Between the trimmed V and J ends, which lost 4 bases and 2 bases, there was a span of 12 bases. The germline V gene encodes CDR1 MNHEY and CDR2 SVGAGI. The CDR3 is 14 amino acids. CDR3 in amino acids: CASSFGDGPYEQYF. The DNA of the CDR3 is TGTGCCAGCAGTTTCGGGGACGGGCCCTACGAGCAGTACTTC.

The V gene is TRBV7-8, the J gene TRBJ1-1; perhaps TRBD1 as D (5 bases). CDR3 length: 15 residues. V lost 4 bases and J 3 bases, leaving 15 bases between the germline ends. CDR1 SGHVS and CDR2 FQNEAQ come from the germline V gene. In DNA, the CDR3 is TGTGCCAGCAGCTCAAACAGGTTTTTAGACACTGAAGCTTTCTTT. Its translation: CASSSNRFLDTEAFF.

J is TRBJ1-5 and V is TRBV4-1; tentative D call: TRBD1 (6 bases). V dropped 0 bases and J dropped 4 bases, with 7 bases sitting between them. CDR3 size: 14 residues. Germline V gene data show CDR1 as MGHRA and CDR2 as YSYEKL. The CDR3 region has the DNA TGCGCCAGCAGCCAAGAAACAGGGAATCAGCCCCAGCATTTT. Protein sequence: CASSQETGNQPQHF.

This clonotype was detected only a few times. This chain links TRBV5-1 with TRBJ2-2; 13 bases map to TRBD2. The CDR3 spans 16 residues. V lost 4 bases and J lost 5; bases outside the gene matches: 5. Germline CDR1 reads SGHRS; CDR2 reads YFSETQ. The CDR3 is CASSAGLAGVTGELFF. The CDR3 nucleotides are TGCGCCAGCAGCGCTGGACTAGCGGGAGTTACCGGGGAGCTGTTTTTT.

This clonotype was picked up a small number of times. The V gene is TRBV2, the J gene TRBJ2-7; 11 bases are shared with TRBD2. With V trimmed by 5 bases and J by 3 bases, 12 bases remained unmatched. Germline-derived CDR1 and CDR2 are SNHLY and FYNNEI. The CDR3 is 17 amino acids. The CDR3 here is CASSPKGLAGGLYEQYF. CDR3 sequence (DNA): TGTGCCAGCAGTCCGAAGGGGTTAGCGGGAGGGCTCTACGAGCAGTACTTC.

A few counts support this clonotype. The rearrangement uses TRBV20-1 and TRBJ2-3, with 7 bases identical to TRBD2. Germline loops: CDR1 DFQATT, CDR2 SNEGSKA (reference sequence). CDR3 size: 15 residues. Trimming at V came to 4 bases and at J to 2 bases, leaving 9 bases not matched to a gene. DNA of the CDR3: TGCAGTGCTAAGGGACTAACATTAAACACAGATACGCAGTATTTT. It translates to CSAKGLTLNTDTQYF.